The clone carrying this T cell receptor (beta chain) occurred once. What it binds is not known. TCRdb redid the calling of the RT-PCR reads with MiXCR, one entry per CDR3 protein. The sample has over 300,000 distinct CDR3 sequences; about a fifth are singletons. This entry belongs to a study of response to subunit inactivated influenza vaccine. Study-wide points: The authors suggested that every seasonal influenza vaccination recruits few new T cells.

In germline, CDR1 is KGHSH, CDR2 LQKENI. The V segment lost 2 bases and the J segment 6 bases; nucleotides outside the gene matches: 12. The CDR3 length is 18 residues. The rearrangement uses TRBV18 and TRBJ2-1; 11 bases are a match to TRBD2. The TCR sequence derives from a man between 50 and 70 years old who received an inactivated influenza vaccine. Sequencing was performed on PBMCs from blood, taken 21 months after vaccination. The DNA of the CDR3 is TGTGCCAGCTCACCAAATTATGGGACTAGCGGCTACTCCAATGAGCAGTTCTTC. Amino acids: CASSPNYGTSGYSNEQFF.